The rows below give T cell receptor beta chains drawn from one sample of a study of blood T cell repertoires in COVID-19. Assay used: immunoSEQ multiplex PCR; TCRdb lists only in-frame clones, some missing. This sample yields around 250,000 clones, of which around 87% are seen a single time; about 1.6% belongs to the top ten. What was sequenced was PBMCs or T cells enriched from blood (not recorded which). The receptors shown here come from a woman aged 45 to 65 who had recovered from COVID-19. CDR3s include the opening cysteine and the closing phenylalanine or tryptophan. A D gene is named only where the DNA matches it firmly. Clone size is given for some rows only: seen once, a few or many times, or a class if the clone is expanded.

>-|-|14|TRBV11-2|TRBJ1-1
CASSVRGRNTEAFF
TGTGCCAGCAGCGTTAGGGGAAGGAACACTGAAGCTTTCTTT
>TRBD2|-|16|TRBV9|TRBJ2-1
CASSITGLAGHNEQFF
TGTGCCAGCAGCATAACGGGACTAGCGGGACACAATGAGCAGTTCTTC
>-|-|13|TRBV5-1|TRBJ1-4
CASSNGPGEKLFF
TGCGCCAGCAGCAATGGCCCCGGGGAAAAACTGTTTTTT
>TRBD2|-|18|TRBV29-1|TRBJ2-1
CSVVTRTSGRDSYNEQFF
TGCAGCGTTGTCACCCGGACTAGCGGGAGGGACTCCTACAATGAGCAGTTCTTC
>TRBD2|-|17|TRBV28|TRBJ2-3
CASSWGEAGGDQVAQYF
TGTGCCAGCAGTTGGGGGGAGGCGGGAGGGGACCAAGTTGCGCAGTATTTT
>TRBD1|-|16|TRBV5-8|TRBJ2-5
CASSPWPGQGKETQYF
TGTGCCAGCAGCCCCTGGCCGGGACAGGGGAAAGAGACCCAGTACTTC
>TRBD2|few|18|TRBV28|TRBJ2-5
CASSTPGLASGGQETQYF
TGTGCCAGCAGTACGCCGGGACTGGCTAGCGGGGGGCAAGAGACCCAGTACTTC
>-|-|16|TRBV5-5|TRBJ2-2
CASSLVAAENTGELFF
TGTGCCAGCAGCTTGGTTGCTGCGGAGAACACCGGGGAGCTGTTTTTT
>-|-|14|TRBV18|TRBJ1-2
CASSPEGQAYGYTF
TGTGCCAGCTCACCTGAGGGACAAGCCTATGGCTACACCTTC
>TRBD1|-|15|TRBV2|TRBJ2-4
CASSGTGEARNIQYF
TGTGCCAGCAGTGGGACAGGGGAGGCCCGAAACATTCAGTACTTC
>-|-|13|TRBV27|TRBJ2-7
CASRNPGSYEQYF
TGTGCCAGCAGAAACCCGGGATCCTACGAGCAGTACTTC
>TRBD1|-|11|TRBV20-1|TRBJ1-2
CSARTGYGYTF
TGCAGTGCCCGGACAGGTTATGGCTACACCTTC
>-|-|16|TRBV6-6|TRBJ2-7
CASSYSPERSSYEQYF
TGTGCCAGCAGTTACTCTCCGGAAAGGAGCTCCTACGAGCAGTACTTC
>TRBD1|-|15|TRBV11-1|TRBJ2-1
CASGTIGQGKHEQFF
TGTGCCAGCGGAACGATAGGACAGGGAAAGCATGAGCAGTTCTTC
>-|-|16|TRBV7-9|TRBJ2-1
CASSLGLGGTYNEQFF
TGTGCCAGCAGCTTAGGTCTGGGCGGGACCTACAATGAGCAGTTCTTC
>-|-|15|TRBV18|TRBJ2-7
CASSLEGVTSYEQYF
TGTGCCAGCTCCCTAGAGGGGGTCACTTCCTACGAGCAGTACTTC
>-|-|15|TRBV5-1|TRBJ2-1
CASSPAGPNYNEQFF
TGCGCCAGCAGCCCGGCGGGACCAAACTACAATGAGCAGTTCTTC
>TRBD2|-|15|TRBV14|TRBJ2-7
CASSQGLAGLYEQYF
TGTGCCAGCAGCCAAGGACTAGCGGGCCTCTACGAGCAGTACTTC
>-|once|11|TRBV7-2|TRBJ2-1
CASSLVREQFF
TGTGCCAGCAGCTTAGTTCGTGAGCAGTTCTTC
>TRBD1|-|15|TRBV28|TRBJ2-7
CASSTPGQISYEQYF
TGTGCCAGCAGTACTCCGGGACAGATATCCTACGAGCAGTACTTC
>TRBD2|-|16|TRBV2|TRBJ2-1
CASKRTSGSRYNEQFF
TGTGCCAGCAAACGGACTAGCGGGAGTAGATACAATGAGCAGTTCTTC
>-|-|13|TRBV9|TRBJ2-5
CASSRDTQETQYF
TGTGCCAGCAGCAGGGACACCCAAGAGACCCAGTACTTC
>-|-|15|TRBV19|TRBJ2-7
CASSINPSPVGEQYF
TGTGCCAGTAGTATAAACCCCTCCCCCGTCGGCGAGCAGTACTTC
>-|-|15|TRBV5-4|TRBJ2-7
CASSPSGSRVYEQYF
TGTGCCAGCAGCCCGTCTGGTTCCAGGGTGTACGAGCAGTACTTC
>-|-|11|TRBV24-1|TRBJ2-5
CATGAEETQYF
TGTGCCACCGGGGCAGAAGAGACCCAGTACTTC
>TRBD2|-|13|TRBV6-1|TRBJ2-5
CASSERGGETQYF
TGTGCCAGCAGTGAGCGGGGGGGAGAGACCCAGTACTTC
>-|once|15|TRBV28|TRBJ2-4
CASSPEVPAKNIQYF
TGTGCCAGCAGCCCCGAGGTGCCAGCCAAAAACATTCAGTACTTC
>TRBD1|-|16|TRBV28|TRBJ1-1
CASSLRTTGGSAEAFF
TGTGCCAGCAGTTTACGCACGACAGGGGGCTCCGCTGAAGCTTTCTTT
>TRBD1|once|15|TRBV4-1|TRBJ2-7
CASSIQGQGAYEQYF
TGCGCCAGCAGCATCCAGGGACAGGGGGCCTACGAGCAGTACTTC
>TRBD1|-|14|TRBV5-1|TRBJ2-3
CASSQGQDTDTQYF
TGCGCCAGCAGCCAGGGACAGGACACAGATACGCAGTATTTT
>-|-|14|TRBV2|TRBJ1-3
CASRWTESGNTIYF
TGTGCCAGCAGATGGACAGAATCTGGAAACACCATATATTTT
>-|-|17|TRBV5-1|TRBJ2-1
CASSFGGAESSYNEQFF
TGCGCCAGCAGCTTCGGAGGGGCCGAAAGCTCCTACAATGAGCAGTTCTTC
>-|-|13|TRBV5-4|TRBJ2-5
CASSSGGVETQYF
TGTGCCAGCAGTTCTGGAGGGGTGGAGACCCAGTACTTC
>-|-|11|TRBV7-9|TRBJ2-5
CASSEQETQYF
TGTGCCAGCAGCGAGCAAGAGACCCAGTACTTC
>-|-|12|TRBV7-2|TRBJ2-5
CASSLLQETQYF
TGTGCCAGCAGCTTATTACAAGAGACCCAGTACTTC
>-|-|14|TRBV7-2|TRBJ2-3
CASSALVAPDTQYF
TGTGCCAGCAGCGCCTTAGTAGCACCAGATACGCAGTATTTT
>TRBD2|-|15|TRBV6-4|TRBJ2-3
CASSVSGRAFDTQYF
TGTGCCAGCAGCGTTAGCGGGAGGGCATTCGATACGCAGTATTTT
>-|-|14|TRBV5-1|TRBJ2-3
CASSLGTVPHTQYF
TGCGCCAGCAGCTTGGGGACAGTCCCCCATACGCAGTATTTT
>TRBD1|-|16|TRBV4-1|TRBJ1-1
CASSRSQGQKNTEAFF
TGCGCCAGCAGCCGTAGCCAGGGACAGAAGAACACTGAAGCTTTCTTT
>-|-|16|TRBV7-8|TRBJ2-7
CASSLGTRRGSYEQYF
TGTGCCAGCAGCTTAGGTACGCGGAGAGGCTCCTACGAGCAGTACTTC
>TRBD1|few|18|TRBV27|TRBJ1-6
CASSLLRPYTGDGSPLHF
TGTGCCAGCAGTTTATTGAGGCCTTATACAGGGGACGGGTCACCCCTCCACTTT
>TRBD1|medium-sized|13|TRBV28|TRBJ2-1
CASSTDRGDEQFF
TGTGCCAGCAGTACGGACAGGGGTGATGAGCAGTTCTTC
>-|-|14|TRBV18|TRBJ2-2
CASSPDRNTGELFF
TGTGCCAGCTCACCCGACAGAAACACCGGGGAGCTGTTTTTT
>-|-|13|TRBV5-1|TRBJ1-1
CASQGQINTEAFF
TGCGCCAGCCAAGGACAGATAAACACTGAAGCTTTCTTT
>-|few|12|TRBV7-9|TRBJ1-1
CASTRGGTEAFF
TGTGCCAGCACTCGGGGAGGGACTGAAGCTTTCTTT
>TRBD1|-|14|TRBV19|TRBJ2-7
CASSTATTGTEQYF
TGTGCCAGTAGTACTGCAACGACAGGGACCGAGCAGTACTTC
>TRBD1|once|15|TRBV6-6|TRBJ2-1
CASRNQGASYNEQFF
TGTGCCAGCAGAAATCAGGGGGCCTCCTACAATGAGCAGTTCTTC
>TRBD2|-|15|TRBV5-1|TRBJ2-2
CASTALAGEDGELFF
TGCGCCAGCACCGCTCTAGCGGGAGAGGACGGGGAGCTGTTTTTT
>TRBD2|few|18|TRBV5-1|TRBJ2-2
CASSLGWTSGSNTGELFF
TGCGCCAGCAGCTTGGGGTGGACTAGCGGGAGCAACACCGGGGAGCTGTTTTTT